The clone carrying this T cell receptor beta chain occurred once. These data belong to a study of blood T cell repertoires in COVID-19. Study background: Material from acute and convalescent COVID-19 was sourced from the United States, Italy and Spain. T cells, B-cell-depleted T cells, or PBMCs provided the cDNA or gDNA that served as material.

The method was immunoSEQ multiplex PCR; TCRdb's version includes in-frame clones alone and lacks a portion of them. The repertoire holds roughly 240,000 clones, with approximately 85% as singletons. The CDR3 totals 15 residues. V was pared by 6 bases and J by 0 bases, with 12 bases between. CDR1 is SGHAT, CDR2 FQNNGV, per germline. The receptor's source is a man aged 50 or older with COVID-19, enrolled during active disease. V usage is TRBV11-2 and J usage is TRBJ1-5, with D tentatively TRBD1 (5 bases). Sequences were obtained from peripheral blood. DNA of the CDR3: TGTGCCAGCAGTTCTGGACACTTTAGCAATCAGCCCCAGCATTTT. The encoded protein is CASSSGHFSNQPQHF.